Here is one TCR beta chain with its context. Its antigen is unknown. No base quality information exists; no much larger clone differs at one position. The sample belongs to a study of control samples from healthy donors and cancer patients (TCRdb year 2020). The CDR3 runs 14 residues from the cysteine to the phenylalanine. Of the read, only the CDR3 DNA is kept; its 42 bases are in frame from base 1. V is shortened by 0 bases, J by 4 bases, and the region joining them spans 10 bases. The germline V gene provides CDR1 SGHTS and CDR2 YDEGEE. Library preparation was by the immunoSEQ multiplex PCR assay. TCRdb mirrors the immuneACCESS table, restricted to in-frame sequences. Some clones are absent from its copies; in checked studies, under half trace to an unresolved V gene, and the reason for the others is unknown. For this sample there are 150,000 to 180,000 clones; approximately 94% appear just once. The ten most abundant clones make up around 6.2% of the sample.

Sequenced material: blood. This sequence was found in a man aged 40-49 years in good health. The rearranged segments are TRBV5-8 and TRBJ2-5; the D gene is perhaps TRBD2, from 6 matching bases. CDR3 protein: CASSLGGVGETQYF. The nucleotides read TGTGCCAGCAGCTTGGGGGGGGTCGGAGAGACCCAGTACTTC.